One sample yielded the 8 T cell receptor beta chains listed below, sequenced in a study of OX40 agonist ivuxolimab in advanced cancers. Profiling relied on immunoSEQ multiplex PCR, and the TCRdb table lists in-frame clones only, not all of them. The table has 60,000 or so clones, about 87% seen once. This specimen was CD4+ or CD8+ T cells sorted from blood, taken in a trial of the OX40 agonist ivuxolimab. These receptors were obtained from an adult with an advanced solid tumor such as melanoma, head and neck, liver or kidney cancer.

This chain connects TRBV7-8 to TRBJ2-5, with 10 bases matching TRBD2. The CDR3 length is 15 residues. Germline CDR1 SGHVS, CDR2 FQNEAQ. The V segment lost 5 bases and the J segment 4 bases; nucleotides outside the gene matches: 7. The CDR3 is CASSNTSGMTETQYF. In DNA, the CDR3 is TGTGCCAGCAGCAATACTAGCGGGATGACAGAGACCCAGTACTTC.

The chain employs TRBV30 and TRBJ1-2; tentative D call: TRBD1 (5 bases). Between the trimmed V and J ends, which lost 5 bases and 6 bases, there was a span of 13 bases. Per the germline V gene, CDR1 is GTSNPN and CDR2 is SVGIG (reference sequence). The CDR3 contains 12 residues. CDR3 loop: CAWHRTQNGYTF. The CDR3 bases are TGTGCCTGGCATCGGACACAGAATGGCTACACCTTC. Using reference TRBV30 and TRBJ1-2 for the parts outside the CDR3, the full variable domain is SQTIHQWPATLVQPVGSPLSLECTVEGTSNPNLYWYRQAAGRGLQLLFYSVGIGQISSEVPQNLSASRPQDRQFILSSKKLLLSDSGFYLCAWHRTQNGYTFGSGTRLTVV.

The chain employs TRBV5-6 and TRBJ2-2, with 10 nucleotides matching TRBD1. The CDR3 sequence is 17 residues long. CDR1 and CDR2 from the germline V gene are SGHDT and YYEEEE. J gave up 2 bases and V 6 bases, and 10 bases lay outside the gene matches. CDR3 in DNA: TGTGCCAGCACCCCCGGACAGGGGGTTAGCAACACCGGGGAGCTGTTTTTT. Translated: CASTPGQGVSNTGELFF.

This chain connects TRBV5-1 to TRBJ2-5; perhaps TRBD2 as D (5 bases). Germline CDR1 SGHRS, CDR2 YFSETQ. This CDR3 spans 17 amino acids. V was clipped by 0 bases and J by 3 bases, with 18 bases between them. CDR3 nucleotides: TGCGCCAGCAGCTTGGTACTAACTAGAATAACCAAAGAGACCCAGTACTTC. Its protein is CASSLVLTRITKETQYF.

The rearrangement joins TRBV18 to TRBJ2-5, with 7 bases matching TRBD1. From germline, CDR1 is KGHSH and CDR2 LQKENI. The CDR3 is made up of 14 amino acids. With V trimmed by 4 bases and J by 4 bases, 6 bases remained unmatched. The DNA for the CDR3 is TGTGCCAGCTCACGGACGACAGGGAGAGAGACCCAGTACTTC. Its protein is CASSRTTGRETQYF. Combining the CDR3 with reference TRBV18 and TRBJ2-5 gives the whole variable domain NAGVMQNPRHLVRRRGQEARLRCSPMKGHSHVYWYRQLPEEGLKFMVYLQKENIIDESGMPKERFSAEFPKEGPSILRIQQVVRGDSAAYFCASSRTTGRETQYFGPGTRLLVL.

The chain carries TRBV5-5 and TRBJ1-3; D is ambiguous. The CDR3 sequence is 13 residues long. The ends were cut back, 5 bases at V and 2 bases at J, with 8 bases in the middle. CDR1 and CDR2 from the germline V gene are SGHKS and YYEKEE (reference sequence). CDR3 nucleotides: TGTGCCAGCAGGAGGGTCGCTGGAAACACCATATATTTT. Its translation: CASRRVAGNTIYF.

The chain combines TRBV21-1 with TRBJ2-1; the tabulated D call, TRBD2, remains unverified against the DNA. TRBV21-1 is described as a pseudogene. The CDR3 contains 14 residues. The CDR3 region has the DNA TGTGCCAGCAGCAACCCTGGGACTCACAATGAGCAGTTCTTC. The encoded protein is CASSNPGTHNEQFF.

The chain's CDR3 is CASSLVSGRETQYF. The CDR3 nucleotides are TGTGCCAGCAGCTTGGTCTCAGGACGAGAGACCCAGTACTTC. This sequence joins TRBV5-4 and TRBJ2-5; D gene uncertain. Germline values: CDR1 SGHNT, CDR2 YYREEE (reference sequence). This CDR3 is 14 amino acids long. The V end lost 0 bases, the J end lost 4 bases, and 10 bases lay between the germline ends.